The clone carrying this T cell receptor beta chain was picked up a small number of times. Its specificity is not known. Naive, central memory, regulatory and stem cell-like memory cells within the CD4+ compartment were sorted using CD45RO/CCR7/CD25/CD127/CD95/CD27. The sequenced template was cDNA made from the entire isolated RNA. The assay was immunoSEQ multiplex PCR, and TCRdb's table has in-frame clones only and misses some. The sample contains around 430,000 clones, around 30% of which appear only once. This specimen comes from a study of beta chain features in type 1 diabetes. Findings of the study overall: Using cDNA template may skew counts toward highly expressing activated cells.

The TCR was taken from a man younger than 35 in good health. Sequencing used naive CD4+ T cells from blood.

CDR3 amino acids: CSAGQVFNYGYTF. In DNA, the CDR3 is TGCAGCGCGGGACAGGTTTTTAACTATGGCTACACCTTC. This rearrangement joins TRBV29-1 to TRBJ1-2, with 8 bases lining up with TRBD1. From germline, CDR1 is SQVTM and CDR2 ANQGSEA. The J segment lost 1 base and the V segment lost 7 bases, leaving 5 bases of the junction unmatched. This CDR3 is built from 13 residues.